The T cell receptor (beta chain) described here comes from a study of monozygotic twins with inflammatory bowel disease. Of note for this clonotype: Its antigen remains unidentified.

There were approximately 3,600 ng of total RNA used for each TCR library. cDNA was made in eight separate reactions per sample. UMIs were attached via template switching, each with a 6-nucleotide sample barcode. TCRdb re-called the 5' RACE reads and gives one entry per CDR3 protein, without DNA. The listing contains roughly 200,000 distinct CDR3 sequences. The CDR3 is 11 amino acids. Per germline, CDR1 MDHEN and CDR2 SYDVKM. Findings and limits, study-wide: Other individuals had fewer clonotypes in common with IBD patients than with healthy twins, especially with disease activity.

The sample was blood. The V and J genes are TRBV28 and TRBJ1-2. The receptor comes from a human donor with ulcerative colitis or Crohn's disease, or a healthy co-twin of an affected twin (not recorded which). The CDR3 is CASSLSYGYTF.